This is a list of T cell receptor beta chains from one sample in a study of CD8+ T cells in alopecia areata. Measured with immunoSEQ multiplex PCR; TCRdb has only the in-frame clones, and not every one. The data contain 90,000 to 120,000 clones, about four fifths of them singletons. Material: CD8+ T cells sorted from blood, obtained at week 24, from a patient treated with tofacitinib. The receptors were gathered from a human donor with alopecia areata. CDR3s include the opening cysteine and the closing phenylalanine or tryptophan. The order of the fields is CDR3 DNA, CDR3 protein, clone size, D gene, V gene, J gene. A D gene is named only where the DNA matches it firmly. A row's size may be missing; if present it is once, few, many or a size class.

cdr3_nt: TGTGCCAGCAGTTACGGGACAGGCGACAATGAGCAGTTCTTC; cdr3_aa: CASSYGTGDNEQFF; clone_size: -; d_call: TRBD1; v_call: TRBV27; j_call: TRBJ2-1
cdr3_nt: TGCAGCGTTGAAGTCCCAATGGGTTACAATGAGCAGTTCTTC; cdr3_aa: CSVEVPMGYNEQFF; clone_size: once; d_call: -; v_call: TRBV29-1; j_call: TRBJ2-1
cdr3_nt: TGTGCTAGTGGTTTGGTAGGGACAGCCAATCAGCCCCAGCATTTT; cdr3_aa: CASGLVGTANQPQHF; clone_size: -; d_call: TRBD1; v_call: TRBV12-5; j_call: TRBJ1-5
cdr3_nt: TGCGCCAGCAGCCAAGAGGCAGGGACCTACAATGAGCAGTTCTTC; cdr3_aa: CASSQEAGTYNEQFF; clone_size: -; d_call: -; v_call: TRBV4-3; j_call: TRBJ2-1
cdr3_nt: TGTGCCAGTAGCTTCACCCGACTAGCGGCATCAACCCCTAGGGATGAGCAGTTCTTC; cdr3_aa: CASSFTRLAASTPRDEQFF; clone_size: -; d_call: TRBD2; v_call: TRBV19; j_call: TRBJ2-1
cdr3_nt: TGCAGCGCGGGACTAGCGGGGGCCCTGGGGACGCAGTATTTT; cdr3_aa: CSAGLAGALGTQYF; clone_size: -; d_call: TRBD2; v_call: TRBV29-1; j_call: TRBJ2-3
cdr3_nt: TGTGCCAGCAGTTATATCTACCATGAGCAGTTCTTC; cdr3_aa: CASSYIYHEQFF; clone_size: -; d_call: -; v_call: TRBV11-2; j_call: TRBJ2-1
cdr3_nt: TGTGCCAGCAGCTCACGGGGGGGCCGCGGCACCGGGGAGCTGTTTTTT; cdr3_aa: CASSSRGGRGTGELFF; clone_size: once; d_call: TRBD2; v_call: TRBV7-6; j_call: TRBJ2-2
cdr3_nt: TGTGCCAGCAGCCCCGGACTAGCGGGGATCACAGATACGCAGTATTTT; cdr3_aa: CASSPGLAGITDTQYF; clone_size: once; d_call: TRBD2; v_call: TRBV7-9; j_call: TRBJ2-3
cdr3_nt: TGCAGTGCTATCAGCACAGATACGCAGTATTTT; cdr3_aa: CSAISTDTQYF; clone_size: -; d_call: -; v_call: TRBV20-1; j_call: TRBJ2-3
cdr3_nt: TGTGCCAGTAAAGACACAGGGCATACCTACAATGAGCAGTTCTTC; cdr3_aa: CASKDTGHTYNEQFF; clone_size: -; d_call: -; v_call: TRBV2; j_call: TRBJ2-1
cdr3_nt: TGCAGCGTTGAATTACTCCTCAGGGGTATGGAGACCCAGTACTTC; cdr3_aa: CSVELLLRGMETQYF; clone_size: once; d_call: -; v_call: TRBV29-1; j_call: TRBJ2-5
cdr3_nt: TGTGCCAGCTCACCTGCGGAGGGGTTGAGGGCTGAAGCTTTCTTT; cdr3_aa: CASSPAEGLRAEAFF; clone_size: -; d_call: -; v_call: TRBV18; j_call: TRBJ1-1
cdr3_nt: TGTGCCAGCAGCTTAGGTCGAACCGGAGGTGACGGGGAGCTGTTTTTT; cdr3_aa: CASSLGRTGGDGELFF; clone_size: -; d_call: -; v_call: TRBV7-6; j_call: TRBJ2-2
cdr3_nt: TGTGCCAGCAGCCCTAGCGGGGGACCCTACAATGAGCAGTTCTTC; cdr3_aa: CASSPSGGPYNEQFF; clone_size: -; d_call: TRBD2; v_call: TRBV7-2; j_call: TRBJ2-1
cdr3_nt: TGTGCCAGCATCCCCCCGGGGTGGGAAGAGCAGTACTTC; cdr3_aa: CASIPPGWEEQYF; clone_size: -; d_call: -; v_call: TRBV7-9; j_call: TRBJ2-7
cdr3_nt: TGTGCCAGCAGCGTATTCTCCGCCTACGAGCAGTACTTC; cdr3_aa: CASSVFSAYEQYF; clone_size: -; d_call: -; v_call: TRBV7-2; j_call: TRBJ2-7
cdr3_nt: TGTGCCACCAGCAGAGGACCAGAGACAGGGGGCGGGGGAGATACGCAGTATTTT; cdr3_aa: CATSRGPETGGGGDTQYF; clone_size: -; d_call: TRBD1; v_call: TRBV15; j_call: TRBJ2-3
cdr3_nt: TGTGCCTGGAGTCTCACCTCCTACAATGAGCAGTTCTTC; cdr3_aa: CAWSLTSYNEQFF; clone_size: once; d_call: -; v_call: TRBV30; j_call: TRBJ2-1
cdr3_nt: TGTGCCATCAGTGAGTCCAGGTACAATGAGCAGTTCTTC; cdr3_aa: CAISESRYNEQFF; clone_size: -; d_call: -; v_call: TRBV10-3; j_call: TRBJ2-1
cdr3_nt: TGTGCCAGCAGCCAATTAGTAACGGGGGCCACAGATACGCAGTATTTT; cdr3_aa: CASSQLVTGATDTQYF; clone_size: -; d_call: -; v_call: TRBV4-2; j_call: TRBJ2-3
cdr3_nt: TGCAGCGTTGACACCGGGACAGGGACCTACGAGCAGTACTTC; cdr3_aa: CSVDTGTGTYEQYF; clone_size: few; d_call: TRBD1; v_call: TRBV29-1; j_call: TRBJ2-7
cdr3_nt: TGTGCCAGTAGTATGCGATCAGGGGGGGCCGATCGAGAGACCCAGTACTTC; cdr3_aa: CASSMRSGGADRETQYF; clone_size: -; d_call: -; v_call: TRBV19; j_call: TRBJ2-5
cdr3_nt: TGTGCCAGCACCATCACCGGGGAGCTGTTTTTT; cdr3_aa: CASTITGELFF; clone_size: -; d_call: -; v_call: TRBV6-5; j_call: TRBJ2-2
cdr3_nt: TGTGCCAGCTCACCCCGGGACAGGTACTACGAGCAGTACTTC; cdr3_aa: CASSPRDRYYEQYF; clone_size: -; d_call: TRBD1; v_call: TRBV18; j_call: TRBJ2-7
cdr3_nt: TGTGCCATCCGGCCCCAGGGGGAAGAGACCCAGTACTTC; cdr3_aa: CAIRPQGEETQYF; clone_size: -; d_call: TRBD1; v_call: TRBV11-2; j_call: TRBJ2-5
cdr3_nt: TGTGCCAGCAGTTTCTCCAGGGCTTCCTACGAGCAGTACTTC; cdr3_aa: CASSFSRASYEQYF; clone_size: -; d_call: -; v_call: TRBV27; j_call: TRBJ2-7
cdr3_nt: TGTGCCAGCAGTTTATCGCCCAGGACAGGGGAGGTGGGCACTGAAGCTTTCTTT; cdr3_aa: CASSLSPRTGEVGTEAFF; clone_size: once; d_call: TRBD1; v_call: TRBV27; j_call: TRBJ1-1
cdr3_nt: TGTGCCAGCAGTCCACGGACAGGGTCCTACGAGCAGTACTTC; cdr3_aa: CASSPRTGSYEQYF; clone_size: -; d_call: TRBD1; v_call: TRBV27; j_call: TRBJ2-7
cdr3_nt: TGCAGCGTTTATACTAGGGGACAAAGCTATGGCTACACCTTC; cdr3_aa: CSVYTRGQSYGYTF; clone_size: -; d_call: -; v_call: TRBV29-1; j_call: TRBJ1-2
cdr3_nt: TGTGCCAGCAGGTTGGACATGTCGGGGGCCAACGTCCTGACTTTC; cdr3_aa: CASRLDMSGANVLTF; clone_size: -; d_call: -; v_call: TRBV2; j_call: TRBJ2-6
cdr3_nt: TGCAGCGTTGAAGATGGAGCCTGGGATGGCTACACCTTC; cdr3_aa: CSVEDGAWDGYTF; clone_size: -; d_call: -; v_call: TRBV29-1; j_call: TRBJ1-2
cdr3_nt: TGTGCCAGCAGTTACTTTAGCGGGGGGCTTCGGGACGAGCAGTACTTC; cdr3_aa: CASSYFSGGLRDEQYF; clone_size: -; d_call: TRBD2; v_call: TRBV6-5; j_call: TRBJ2-7
cdr3_nt: TGTGCCAGTAGTCTTCCGGGACAGGGGGCAGGGGAGCAGTACTTC; cdr3_aa: CASSLPGQGAGEQYF; clone_size: -; d_call: TRBD1; v_call: TRBV19; j_call: TRBJ2-7
cdr3_nt: TGTGCCAGCAGCCCTCGACAGACCCAAAACTATGGCTACACCTTC; cdr3_aa: CASSPRQTQNYGYTF; clone_size: -; d_call: -; v_call: TRBV6-5; j_call: TRBJ1-2
cdr3_nt: TGTGCCAGCAGCTCGCTGACTAGCGGGGGGCCCGATCCCGCGGAGACCCAGTACTTC; cdr3_aa: CASSSLTSGGPDPAETQYF; clone_size: -; d_call: TRBD2; v_call: TRBV11-2; j_call: TRBJ2-5
cdr3_nt: TGTGCCAGCAGCCAATTAGGGCAGGACTCAACTAATGAAAAACTGTTTTTT; cdr3_aa: CASSQLGQDSTNEKLFF; clone_size: -; d_call: -; v_call: TRBV13; j_call: TRBJ1-4
cdr3_nt: TGCGCCAGCAGCCCGAAAGATTCCTACGAGCAGTACTTC; cdr3_aa: CASSPKDSYEQYF; clone_size: -; d_call: -; v_call: TRBV5-1; j_call: TRBJ2-7
cdr3_nt: TGCGCCAGCAGCCAAGGTCGGCGGAATGAGCAGTTCTTC; cdr3_aa: CASSQGRRNEQFF; clone_size: once; d_call: -; v_call: TRBV4-1; j_call: TRBJ2-1
cdr3_nt: TGCAGCGTGGCGGACGGCTACGAGCAGTACTTC; cdr3_aa: CSVADGYEQYF; clone_size: -; d_call: -; v_call: TRBV29-1; j_call: TRBJ2-7
cdr3_nt: TGTGCCAGTAGTGTTAGACTAGTAGATACGCAGTATTTT; cdr3_aa: CASSVRLVDTQYF; clone_size: -; d_call: -; v_call: TRBV19; j_call: TRBJ2-3
cdr3_nt: TGTGCCTGGAGTTTCGCGGGACCCTATAGCAATCAGCCCCAGCATTTT; cdr3_aa: CAWSFAGPYSNQPQHF; clone_size: -; d_call: -; v_call: TRBV30; j_call: TRBJ1-5
cdr3_nt: TGTGCCACCAGCACTAGAGGGTATAGTAATCAGCCCCAGCATTTT; cdr3_aa: CATSTRGYSNQPQHF; clone_size: -; d_call: -; v_call: TRBV15; j_call: TRBJ1-5
cdr3_nt: TGTGCCAGCAGTTTATCCTCGGACGTGAGCTCCTACAATGAGCAGTTCTTC; cdr3_aa: CASSLSSDVSSYNEQFF; clone_size: -; d_call: -; v_call: TRBV27; j_call: TRBJ2-1
cdr3_nt: TGCGCCAGCAGCCAAGTATGGGCCTCTGGGGCCAACGTCCTGACTTTC; cdr3_aa: CASSQVWASGANVLTF; clone_size: -; d_call: -; v_call: TRBV4-1; j_call: TRBJ2-6
cdr3_nt: TGTGCCAGTAGTAAGATACCCACGAGGGGGAGAGGACAGCCCCAGCATTTT; cdr3_aa: CASSKIPTRGRGQPQHF; clone_size: -; d_call: -; v_call: TRBV19; j_call: TRBJ1-5
cdr3_nt: TGTGCCAGCAGCTTAGGGACCGCTTACCAGCCCGGGGAGCTGTTTTTT; cdr3_aa: CASSLGTAYQPGELFF; clone_size: -; d_call: -; v_call: TRBV7-3; j_call: TRBJ2-2
cdr3_nt: TGTGCCAGCAGTCCCATAGGAGGTTTGGGGACTGAAGCTTTCTTT; cdr3_aa: CASSPIGGLGTEAFF; clone_size: -; d_call: -; v_call: TRBV27; j_call: TRBJ1-1
cdr3_nt: TGTGCCAGCAGTCCGTTAGGAAATTCACCCCTCCACTTT; cdr3_aa: CASSPLGNSPLHF; clone_size: -; d_call: -; v_call: TRBV27; j_call: TRBJ1-6
cdr3_nt: TGTGCCAGCAGCTTATGGGCGGACACTAGCACAGATACGCAGTATTTT; cdr3_aa: CASSLWADTSTDTQYF; clone_size: -; d_call: -; v_call: TRBV7-9; j_call: TRBJ2-3
cdr3_nt: TGCGCCAGCAGCTTGGGACAGGGGGGAGATACGCAGTATTTT; cdr3_aa: CASSLGQGGDTQYF; clone_size: -; d_call: TRBD1; v_call: TRBV5-1; j_call: TRBJ2-3
cdr3_nt: TGTGCCAGCAGCTTAGGGCAGACAGGGAGTGACACTGAAGCTTTCTTT; cdr3_aa: CASSLGQTGSDTEAFF; clone_size: few; d_call: TRBD1; v_call: TRBV7-2; j_call: TRBJ1-1
cdr3_nt: TGTGCCAGCAGTTACTCCCCCCAGGGGTCCGAGCAGTACTTC; cdr3_aa: CASSYSPQGSEQYF; clone_size: -; d_call: -; v_call: TRBV6-6; j_call: TRBJ2-7
cdr3_nt: TGTGCCAGCAGTGGGATTTTACTAGCGAATGAGCAGTTCTTC; cdr3_aa: CASSGILLANEQFF; clone_size: medium-sized; d_call: TRBD2; v_call: TRBV2; j_call: TRBJ2-1
cdr3_nt: TGTGCCAGCAGTTTATTTACCGGTGGGTTGACGAACACCGGGGAGCTGTTTTTT; cdr3_aa: CASSLFTGGLTNTGELFF; clone_size: -; d_call: -; v_call: TRBV27; j_call: TRBJ2-2
cdr3_nt: TGTGCCAGCAGCTTAGACGGACAGAACACAGATACGCAGTATTTT; cdr3_aa: CASSLDGQNTDTQYF; clone_size: once; d_call: -; v_call: TRBV13; j_call: TRBJ2-3
cdr3_nt: TGTGCCAGCAGTTTAGCTGGGCTCTCCGAGCAGTACTTC; cdr3_aa: CASSLAGLSEQYF; clone_size: -; d_call: -; v_call: TRBV27; j_call: TRBJ2-7
cdr3_nt: TGTGCCAGCAGCTTAACTCAGGGGGCGCGGGTACCGCCCGGGGAGCTGTTTTTT; cdr3_aa: CASSLTQGARVPPGELFF; clone_size: -; d_call: TRBD1; v_call: TRBV11-2; j_call: TRBJ2-2
cdr3_nt: TGTGCCAGCAGTACCGGGACAGGGGTCTCCTACGAGCAGTACTTC; cdr3_aa: CASSTGTGVSYEQYF; clone_size: -; d_call: TRBD1; v_call: TRBV2; j_call: TRBJ2-7
cdr3_nt: TGTGCCAGCAGCTTGGAAGGCGAGCAGTACTTC; cdr3_aa: CASSLEGEQYF; clone_size: -; d_call: -; v_call: TRBV5-6; j_call: TRBJ2-7